This TCR beta chain was retrieved from a study of shared T cell receptors in the human thymus. TCRdb's copy holds only in-frame clones and misses some; the assay was immunoSEQ multiplex PCR. The repertoire consists of tens of thousands of clones, with 90% to 95% occurring once and the leading ten covering roughly 0.033%. Germline V lookup: CDR1 SGHRS, CDR2 YFSETQ. V gave up 1 base and J gave up 0 bases, with 11 bases separating them. This CDR3 contains 16 residues. Sequencing was performed on thymocytes. The clonotype originates from a human donor. The chain carries TRBV5-1 and TRBJ1-3; the D gene is possibly TRBD1 (6 bases). The CDR3 region is CASSLRTVSSGNTIYF. Here the CDR3 DNA reads TGCGCCAGCAGCTTGAGGACAGTCAGCTCTGGAAACACCATATATTTT.